These 5 T cell receptor beta chains share one sample of origin, sequenced in a study of CD8 T cells in ankylosing spondylitis. Their antigens remain unidentified. TCRdb called the 5' RACE reads again in MiXCR, with one record for every CDR3 protein. The sample has about 450,000 distinct CDR3 sequences; about 24% are singletons. Whole-study findings and limits: Blood of patients with ankylosing spondylitis appeared to be characterized by a TCR beta motif of several highly homologous variants.

Sequencing was performed on blood, either unsorted or a sorted T cell fraction (not recorded which). Every receptor here comes from a male donor with ankylosing spondylitis.

V usage is TRBV19 and J usage is TRBJ2-2; 11 bases map to TRBD2. The CDR3 contains 17 residues. J was trimmed by 2 bases and V by 5 bases; bases with no gene match: 7. CDR1 is LNHDA, CDR2 SQIVND, per germline (reference sequence). The CDR3 spells CASSLYGTSGNTGELFF. CDR3 in DNA: TGTGCCAGTAGTCTATATGGGACTAGCGGTAACACCGGGGAGCTGTTTTTT.

This clonotype was counted a few times. The chain joins TRBV5-1 to TRBJ2-2; D gene unclear. CDR3 length: 14 residues. Trimming took 1 base from V and 4 from J, leaving 8 bases between them. Germline values: CDR1 SGHRS, CDR2 YFSETQ. CDR3 nucleotides: TGCGCCAGCAGCTTGAGTCCAACCACCGGGGAGCTGTTTTTT. It yields the protein CASSLSPTTGELFF.

The CDR3 here is CASSNRRSADTQYF. As DNA, the CDR3 is TGTGCCAGCAGCAACAGGAGGTCCGCAGATACGCAGTATTTT. This rearrangement joins TRBV7-8 to TRBJ2-3; D could derive from TRBD1 or TRBD2 (5 bases each). Germline V CDR1 and CDR2: SGHVS, FQNEAQ. The CDR3 totals 14 residues. Trimming cost V 5 bases and J 4 bases, with 13 bases left between them. Using reference TRBV7-8 and TRBJ2-3 for the parts outside the CDR3, the full variable domain is GAGVSQSPRYKVAKRGQDVALRCDPISGHVSLFWYQQALGQGPEFLTYFQNEAQLDKSGLPSDRFFAERPEGSVSTLKIQRTQQEDSAVYLCASSNRRSADTQYFGPGTRLTVL.

The chain couples TRBV18 to TRBJ2-7; D perhaps matches TRBD1 (6 bases). The CDR3 totals 15 residues. Germline V gene sequence: CDR1 KGHSH, CDR2 LQKENI. Trimming stripped 3 bases from V and 0 bases from J, with 12 bases between. The chain's CDR3 is CASSPQGTSSYEQYF. The DNA for the CDR3 is TGTGCCAGCTCACCGCAGGGGACGAGCTCCTACGAGCAGTACTTC.

This clonotype has only a few counts. The rearrangement links TRBV20-1 to TRBJ2-5; 7 bases fit TRBD2. CDR1 and CDR2 from the germline V gene are DFQATT and SNEGSKA (reference sequence). The ends lost 0 bases at V and 2 bases at J; junction bases unmatched: 6. The CDR3 consists of 15 residues. CDR3 DNA sequence: TGCAGTGCTAGAGATCGCACTAGCGAACAAGAGACCCAGTACTTC. Protein sequence: CSARDRTSEQETQYF.